This T cell receptor beta chain was profiled in a study of early T cells in non-severe SARS-CoV-2 infection. Ten or more counts support this clonotype. MiXCR was run by TCRdb on the 5' RACE reads, yielding one entry per CDR3 protein. The sample yields about 46,000 distinct CDR3 sequences, more than 4.5% seen once. Germline CDR1 reads MNHNS; CDR2 reads SASEGT. V gave up 2 bases and J gave up 0 bases, with 5 bases separating them. The CDR3 sequence is 15 residues long. The gene calls are TRBV6-1 and TRBJ2-6; D is unclear. Sample: whole blood, taken at baseline. The receptor's source is an adult who was a healthcare worker with PCR-confirmed SARS-CoV-2 infection or an uninfected control (not recorded which). DNA of the CDR3: TGTGCCAGCAGTGAATTTAGCTCTGGGGCCAACGTCCTGACTTTC. Residues: CASSEFSSGANVLTF.